This TCR beta chain was documented in a study of long-term antiretroviral therapy in people with HIV (dated by TCRdb to 2022 to 2024). General notes on the study: The earliest samples were collected about a decade before the 2015 WHO recommendation for immediate ART, when ART was typically delayed until CD4 counts fell. This retrospective serial study examined whether starting ART and sustained HIV suppression were associated with changes in the composition and diversity of the TRB repertoire in peripheral blood. A total of roughly 200 cryopreserved PBMC samples came from approximately 30 adults with confirmed HIV infection and were collected serially over a mean of roughly six years (range 1-12). Among the 30 to 35 participants with HIV, roughly eleven were female. Test extractions of a monoclonal T-cell line alongside about 35 polyclonal samples showed no cross-contamination during QIAcube processing. Study-level results and caveats: Expanded TRB clones identified before ART initiation dominated the repertoire across all time points, though the dominance fluctuated and decreased in many PLHIV after ART. Since PBMC availability was limited, sequencing covered only the TCR beta chain, with no alpha chain pairing. The samples span the years 2004 to 2017, and the ART regimens used may be less effective than current regimens. HIV repertoires had narrower CDR3 length ranges than controls, and the network structure suggested an antigen-experienced repertoire that shifted only slightly toward naive after ART. ART initiation was associated with a significant increase in TRB diversity, but diversity stayed significantly below transplant donor controls even after long-term ART. No data were available on ART adherence, viral resistance or therapy changes, limiting inferences about post-ART repertoire changes. Unsorted PBMC were profiled instead of sorted CD4+ and CD8+ T cells because pre-ART samples had limited cell numbers.

Inclusion was restricted to participants for whom at least one PBMC sample before ART initiation and at least two post-ART samples were available. Every participant with HIV received treatment in the United States of America. Before DNA extraction, cryopreserved samples of roughly 0.9-10 million PBMC were thawed and then washed. At the time of the earliest PBMC sample for each participant with HIV, ages ranged from about 20 to 54 years. PBMC samples from each participant spanned 1-4 timepoints before ART initiation and 2-8 timepoints after ART initiation, with a median of 7 samples. Serial HIV viral load, CD4+ T-cell count, ART history and demographic data were obtained for every participant. Using a Qiagen kit on a QIAcube, genomic DNA was extracted from unsorted PBMC, with samples processed in batches of 12. From the cysteine up to the phenylalanine, the CDR3 has a length of 14 residues. Only CDR3 DNA remains: 42 bases, in frame from the first base. Cut back by 5 bases and 5 bases, the V and J ends lie 13 bases apart. For CDR1 and CDR2, the germline V gene (reference sequence) lists WNHNN and SYGVQD.

Notes on this clone: Its antigen has not been determined. Nothing much larger sits one base from this clone, and base qualities are not available.

The immunoSEQ hsTCRB v3.0 assay was used at survey level resolution for TRB variable region sequencing. A depth of 40,000-50,000 T-cell genomes per sample was targeted for TRB sequencing. Pooled TRB libraries were sequenced on an Illumina MiSeq with a v3 150-cycle kit. The published analysis was carried out like this. Analysis of repertoires was carried out in R inside a reproducible Nextflow workflow spanning QC, data transformation and analysis. LymphoSeq2, an R package for exploring AIRR-Seq data, was used to implement custom analyses. A few samples that yielded fewer than 5000 total TRB sequences were excluded, so that approximately 170 HIV repertoires were analyzed. Of the 188 retained HIV repertoires, over 55 were collected before and around 130 after ART initiation. Repertoires were downsampled to 5000 TRB nucleotide sequences, and summary statistics were averaged over 100 downsampling iterations. Only TRB sequences with CDR3 regions of at least seven amino acids were retained for analysis. Diversity was assessed using a clonality score derived from Shannon entropy and using the Gini coefficient. In the repertoire networks, any two of the top 5000 CDR3 amino acid sequences were linked whenever the two sequences differed by an edit distance of one. GLIPH2 predicted antigen specificity groups and MHC restriction for TRB CDR3 amino acid sequences. Known CMV, EBV, HIV or tissue antigen associations were flagged by matching CDR3 amino acid sequences against VDJdb and McPAS-TCR. Pre-ART, post-ART and control groups were compared with Wilcoxon signed-rank tests and Holm-Bonferroni correction. The clones in this table, taken by TCRdb from immuneACCESS, are in-frame only. Not every clone is retained; where verified, under half of the shortfall comes from an unresolved V gene, and the cause of the rest is unknown. That table gives V, J and clone size, and the DNA gave D and trimming. The sample records tens of thousands of clones, about 88% of which are singletons. The ten largest clones take up 6.4% of the sample.

The chain is made from TRBV10-1 and TRBJ2-1, with a tentative D gene TRBD1 over 5 matching bases. The source was unsorted PBMCs, collected 0.6 years after starting antiretroviral therapy. The sequence derives from a man between 60 and 75 years old with HIV. The CDR3 has the sequence CASSNRPGHNEQFF. The DNA reads as follows: TGCGCCAGCAGTAACAGGCCAGGTCACAATGAGCAGTTCTTC.